This record looks at one T cell receptor beta chain sequence and its context. Original methodology: For nucleated cells, counts were estimated from reference gene primer amplification. The assay was immunoSEQ multiplex PCR, and TCRdb's table has in-frame clones only and misses some. The V and J calls and clone size are taken from that table; D and trimming were inferred from the DNA. The data hold about 100,000 clones, with around 90% observed a single time. Trimming cost V 4 bases and J 8 bases; bases outside gene matches: 6. The CDR3 has 15 residues. Germline CDR1 is SGHAT and CDR2 is FQNNGV. The source of the sample is a study of blood T cell repertoires in COVID-19. Study context: Italy, Spain and the United States were the sources of the convalescent and acute COVID-19 samples. PBMCs, B-cell-depleted T cells, or T cells provided the cDNA or gDNA that made up the material.

Seattle enrolled patients during active infection and tracked them longitudinally. This receptor was taken from a woman aged 45-65 years with COVID-19, enrolled during active disease. The rearrangement joins TRBV11-2 to TRBJ2-1; 12 nucleotides match TRBD2. Sequencing input: peripheral blood. The chain's CDR3 is CASSSGLAGIHEQFF. The CDR3 nucleotides read TGTGCCAGCAGCTCCGGACTAGCGGGGATTCATGAGCAGTTCTTC.